The T cell receptor beta chain described here comes from a study of T cell repertoires in cytomegalovirus infection. Study background: Recently described HLA-C-restricted plus well-studied HLA-B-restricted CMV epitopes were used. Based on public TCR beta signatures, there were indications of CMV infection and of a matching HLA type. Study-wide results and caveats: Across the ex vivo response, the dominant clonotypes were HLA-C-restricted CMV-specific TCR beta clonotypes.

As for this clonotype: What it recognizes is unknown.

TCRdb re-called the reads through MiXCR, storing one row per CDR3 protein. In the table there are around 710,000 distinct CDR3 sequences, almost 30% of which are singletons. The CDR3 contains 14 residues. CDR1 and CDR2 (germline): MNHEY, SVGEGT. With 2 bases removed from V and 3 bases from J, the gap between germline ends came to 7 bases. The chain recombines TRBV6-2 or TRBV6-3 with TRBJ1-4, with D unclear. This TCR derives from a human donor in good health (CMV status not recorded). Some clones in this sample may be carry-over from other donors' samples. The material sequenced was cultured CD8+ T cells from PBMCs, taken from culture after CMV antigen stimulation. The CDR3 sequence: CASSYVSANEKLFF. In DNA form, the CDR3 reads TGTGCCAGCAGTTACGTCTCGGCTAATGAAAAACTGTTTTTT.